These T cell receptor beta chains were read from a single sample in a study of post-analysis software for immune sequencing data. MiXCR, applied by TCRdb to the PCR reads, yields one record per CDR3 protein. The sample lists about 400,000 distinct CDR3 sequences; approximately 33% were seen once. The sequenced material came from blood. All receptors derive from a girl between 5 and 17 years old with multiple sclerosis. Each CDR3 is given with its conserved first and last residue. D genes are given only for firm matches. Not all rows give a size; the values are once, few, many and, for expanded clones, a class.

cdr3_length j_call d_call clone_size v_call cdr3_nt cdr3_aa
17 TRBJ2-1 TRBD1 . TRBV4-1 TGCGCCAGCAGCCAAGATCGATTTCGGGGACAGGGTAAAGGGCAGTTCTTC CASSQDRFRGQGKGQFF
16 TRBJ1-4 . . TRBV6-6 TGTGCCAGCAGTTACTCGGGGGACGTTGCTAATGAAAAACTGTTTTTT CASSYSGDVANEKLFF
15 TRBJ1-5 TRBD1 . TRBV7-9 TGTTCCGGCAGCGCACCGACAGGGAGCAATCAGCCCCAGCATTTT CSGSAPTGSNQPQHF
17 TRBJ2-1 TRBD2 . TRBV4-2 TGTGCCAGCAGCCAACTTAATAGCGGGCACTCCTACAATGAGCAGTTCTTC CASSQLNSGHSYNEQFF
13 TRBJ2-1 . few TRBV4-2 TGTGCCAGCAGCCAAGAGCTCTACAATGAGCAGTTCTTC CASSQELYNEQFF
16 TRBJ2-1 TRBD2 . TRBV7-9 TGTGCCAGCAGTTCAGGTGGGGGACTAGCGATGAGTGAGCAGTTCTTC CASSSGGGLAMSEQFF
14 TRBJ1-1 TRBD1 few TRBV7-9 TGTGCCAGCTCACCAGGGACAGGGGGCACTGAAGCTTTCTTT CASSPGTGGTEAFF
17 TRBJ2-3 TRBD2 few TRBV6-1 TGTGCCAGCACCCAGACTAGCGGGGGGTATAGCACAGATACGCAGTATTTT CASTQTSGGYSTDTQYF
14 TRBJ2-5 . once TRBV7-9 TGTGCCAGCAGCCCGAGGACAGTCGGGGAGACCCAGTACTTC CASSPRTVGETQYF
14 TRBJ1-6 TRBD1 . TRBV29-1 TGCAGCGTTAGTCGTCGACAGGGTAATTCACCCCTCCACTTT CSVSRRQGNSPLHF
18 TRBJ1-1 . few TRBV10-3 TGTGCCATCAGTGAAGGGCTGGGACCCCGGAAAGAGAACACTGAAGCTTTCTTT CAISEGLGPRKENTEAFF
13 TRBJ2-7 . many TRBV4-2 TGTGCCAGCAGCCAAGTAGGGGTTCGCGAGCAGTACTTC CASSQVGVREQYF
10 TRBJ2-5 . many TRBV6-6 TGTGCCAGCAGTTTTGAAGCCCAGTACTTC CASSFEAQYF
15 TRBJ2-2 . few TRBV7-3 TGTGCCAGCAGCCCCGACAGGACGAACACCGGGGAGCTGTTTTTT CASSPDRTNTGELFF
13 TRBJ2-7 . many TRBV12-3/TRBV12-4 TGTGCCAGCACTACTGAGCTCAGGGGCGAGCAGTACTTC CASTTELRGEQYF
12 TRBJ1-1 . few TRBV6-6 TGTGCCAGCAGTTCAGGGGAGGCGAGAGCTTTCTTT CASSSGEARAFF
18 TRBJ1-5 . . TRBV28 TGTGCCAGCAGCTCCCCCAGATTGACGGACAGTCGCAATCAGCCCCAGCATTTT CASSSPRLTDSRNQPQHF
15 TRBJ2-4 . . TRBV28 TGTGCCAGCAGTACCTCAGCGTCCTTCGGGCACATTCAGTACTTC CASSTSASFGHIQYF
15 TRBJ2-1 TRBD2 . TRBV20-1 TGCAGTGCTAGAGATCGTCTAGCGGGGTACATTGAGCAGTTCTTC CSARDRLAGYIEQFF
17 TRBJ2-3 TRBD2 . TRBV6-5 TGTGCCAGCAGTTACGGGGGACTAGCGGGGGGGCCTAAAACGCAGTATTTT CASSYGGLAGGPKTQYF
15 TRBJ1-5 . many TRBV12-3/TRBV12-4 TGTGCCAGCAGCCCGGGGCAGGGGTCCATGCAGCCCCAGCATTTT CASSPGQGSMQPQHF
13 TRBJ2-5 . many TRBV7-6 TGTGCCAGCAGCTTAGGGGGACTGGAGACCCAGTACTTC CASSLGGLETQYF
14 TRBJ2-3 . . TRBV7-2 TGTGCCAGCAGCTTAGCGGGGTGGGCAGATACGCAGTATTTT CASSLAGWADTQYF
16 TRBJ2-5 . few TRBV20-1 TGCAGTGCTAGAGATTATTGGTTAGACAGGCAAGAGACCCAGTACTTC CSARDYWLDRQETQYF
14 TRBJ1-1 . . TRBV2 TGTGCCAGCAGTGAAGCCCGCGGGAACACTGAAGCTTTCTTT CASSEARGNTEAFF
15 TRBJ1-2 . . TRBV7-3 TGTGCCAGCGCTTCGGGAGGAACCTTAGTGGATGGCTACACCTTC CASASGGTLVDGYTF
14 TRBJ1-5 . . TRBV20-1 TGCAGTGCTTCCTTAACGACCGACAATCAGCCCCAGCATTTT CSASLTTDNQPQHF
18 TRBJ1-4 . few TRBV4-3 TGCGCCAGCAGCCCCGGATGGAGGGGCCGAACTTATAATGAAAAACTGTTTTTT CASSPGWRGRTYNEKLFF
16 TRBJ2-1 TRBD2 . TRBV4-1 TGCGCCAGCAGCCAAGGACTAGCTAGGGACCACAATGAGCAGTTCTTC CASSQGLARDHNEQFF
14 TRBJ1-5 . . TRBV2 TGTGCCAGCAGCTCCGGGACCCGAGCACAGCCCCAGCATTTT CASSSGTRAQPQHF
14 TRBJ2-3 TRBD2 . TRBV9 TGTGCCAGCAGCTCGGGACTAAGGACAGATACGCAGTATTTT CASSSGLRTDTQYF
15 TRBJ2-2 TRBD2 . TRBV5-6 TGTGCCAGCAGCCCCGGGACTAGCTACACCGGGGAGCTGTTTTTT CASSPGTSYTGELFF
12 TRBJ1-1 TRBD1 few TRBV13 TGTGCCAGCAGCACCCGGACAGGTGAAGCTTTCTTT CASSTRTGEAFF
14 TRBJ2-1 TRBD2 few TRBV7-9 TGTGCCAGCAGGGGGACTAGCGGTCCAAATGAGCAGTTCTTC CASRGTSGPNEQFF
13 TRBJ1-1 . . TRBV14 TGTGCCAGCAGCCACGACAGCAAGACTGAAGCTTTCTTT CASSHDSKTEAFF
12 TRBJ1-2 . many TRBV20-1 TGCAGTGCTCTAGGGGGTAGCTATGGCTACACCTTC CSALGGSYGYTF
15 TRBJ2-3 TRBD1 . TRBV7-6 TGTGCCAGCAGCTTTGGACAGGATGGCACAGATACGCAGTATTTT CASSFGQDGTDTQYF
12 TRBJ1-2 . . TRBV6-2/TRBV6-3 TGTGCCAGCAGCCGGGCTACCTATGGCTACACCTTC CASSRATYGYTF
14 TRBJ2-5 . few TRBV5-1 TGCGCCAGCAGCTTTGAAGGAAGGGGAGAGACCCAGTACTTC CASSFEGRGETQYF
14 TRBJ1-1 TRBD1 . TRBV5-5 TGTGCCAGCAGCTTGGGACAGGGGTACACTGAAGCTTTCTTT CASSLGQGYTEAFF
13 TRBJ2-7 . few TRBV12-3/TRBV12-4 TGTGCCAGCAGCCCACAGGTCTCCTACGAGCAGTACTTC CASSPQVSYEQYF
13 TRBJ2-3 TRBD2 . TRBV12-3/TRBV12-4 TGTGCCATCCAGCGGGGGGGCGGGGATACGCAGTATTTT CAIQRGGGDTQYF